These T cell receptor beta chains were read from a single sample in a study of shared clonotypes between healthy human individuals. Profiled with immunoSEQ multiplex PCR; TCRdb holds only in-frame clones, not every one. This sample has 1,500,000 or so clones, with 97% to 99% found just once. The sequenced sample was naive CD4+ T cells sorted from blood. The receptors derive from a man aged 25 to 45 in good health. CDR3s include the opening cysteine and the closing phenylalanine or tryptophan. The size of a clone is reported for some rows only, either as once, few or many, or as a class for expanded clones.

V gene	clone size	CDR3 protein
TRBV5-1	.	CASSLLQGAYEQYF
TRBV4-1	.	CASSQETGRENNEQFF
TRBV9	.	CASSVSKGRAQETQYF
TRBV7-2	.	CASSSSLATNEKLFF
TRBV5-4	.	CASSTTGGRYEQYF
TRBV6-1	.	CASSEGTGGRQPQHF
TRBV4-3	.	CASSQDQGDSRIVEQYF
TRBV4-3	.	CASSQDSHQETQYF
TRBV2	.	CASDFYNEQFF
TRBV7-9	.	CASSSFPGPNTDTQYF
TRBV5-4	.	CASSLWTGGTDTQYF
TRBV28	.	CASSSQTPRAYNEQFF
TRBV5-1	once	CASRLRGDTGELFF
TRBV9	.	CASSVEPAGGTYEQYF
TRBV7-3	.	CASSPLGGAGISYEQYF
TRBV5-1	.	CASSLGTGPYGYTF
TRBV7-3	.	CASSGSNTGELFF
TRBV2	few	CASSEARNYGYTF
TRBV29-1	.	CSVERGPGLTDTQYF
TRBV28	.	CASSLAGSYEQYF
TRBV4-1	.	CASSRGQGNSETQYF
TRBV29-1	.	CSALRRGTEAFF
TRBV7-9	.	CASSLWGSRDEQYF
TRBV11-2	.	CASSLRGSGLTEAFF
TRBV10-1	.	CASSRGLAGDVTGELFF
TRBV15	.	CATSRAPGQGATNEKLFF
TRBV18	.	CASSPQRTAYEQYF
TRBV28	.	CASSRPTIMTGTNTGELFF
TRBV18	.	CASSPRQDYGYTF
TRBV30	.	CAWSTGGYEQYF
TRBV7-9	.	CASRGRAVGEQYF
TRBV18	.	CASSPRSSSHSGANVLTF
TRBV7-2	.	CASSLAAGSSYEQYF
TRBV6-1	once	CASSEQREGTGELFF
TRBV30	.	CAWSVSPSSNPVGNEQFF
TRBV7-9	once	CASSQSGNQPQHF
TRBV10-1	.	CASSSSGGGETQYF
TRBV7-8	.	CASSLSWHEQYF
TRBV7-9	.	CASSRGNGAGYEQYF
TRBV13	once	CASSLPATSGNTIYF
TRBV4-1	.	CASSQVWGANYGYTF
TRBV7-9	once	CASSRSSYEQYF
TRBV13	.	CASSYYGGNTEAFF
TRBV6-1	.	CASSVGTIYEQYF
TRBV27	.	CASRRLAGGIYEQYF
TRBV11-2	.	CASSLNTEAFF
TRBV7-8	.	CASSLELGRTAYEQYF
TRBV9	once	CASSPVDVQSGNTIYF
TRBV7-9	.	CASSDLADQKETQYF
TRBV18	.	CASSLLETQYF
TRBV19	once	CASSIRQTSNQPQHF
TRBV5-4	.	CASSSRDSDVYGYTF
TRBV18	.	CASLRTGGPNTDTQYF
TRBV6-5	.	CASSFDGNYGYTF
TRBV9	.	CASSVAGGLPYNEQFF
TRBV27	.	CASNLGGFTDTQYF
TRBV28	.	CASRATGGEGREQYF
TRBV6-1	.	CASSGRSEFELFF
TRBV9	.	CASSVEGETQYF
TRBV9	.	CASSIAGGEGEQFF